The present entry profiles one T cell receptor beta chain with its context. This sample is part of a study of memory CD4+ T cells and cytomegalovirus serostatus. The sort gate was single viable CD3+CD4+CD8-CD45RO+ cells for memory CD4+ T cells. The table came from immunoSEQ multiplex PCR; TCRdb's copy has only in-frame clones and leaves some out. Of over 35,000 clones in the sample, about 73% are singletons; the top ten hold around 0.91%. The sample taken for sequencing was memory CD4+ T cells from blood. The clonotype was recovered from an adult in good health and CMV-seronegative.

The CDR3 DNA reads as TGTGCCAGCAGCTTCACAGCGGGGGGGCCTGTTGAGCAGTTCTTC. Translation gives CASSFTAGGPVEQFF. The J gene is TRBJ2-1, the V gene TRBV11-2; TRBD2 matches 10 bases. CDR1 and CDR2 (germline): SGHAT, FQNNGV. The CDR3 is 15 residues long. The trim removed 3 bases at V and 9 bases at J, leaving 8 bases unmatched.